This T cell receptor beta chain came from a study of blood T cell repertoires in COVID-19. Study background: Acute and convalescent COVID-19 samples came from the United States, Italy and Spain. From T cells, B-cell-depleted T cells, or PBMCs came the material, which was cDNA or gDNA.

Produced via immunoSEQ multiplex PCR; TCRdb's table is partial and in-frame only. The table lists roughly 270,000 clones, about 85% of them singletons. The V and J ends lost 1 base and 5 bases, in that order; junction bases with no gene match: 2. Germline V lookup: CDR1 SEHNR, CDR2 FQNEAQ (reference sequence). The CDR3 runs 14 residues. Cohorts were based on clinical histories the participants reported. Either two negative PCRs, clearance, or symptom resolution qualified Cohort 3 donors as recovered. The clonotype comes from a woman between 45 and 60 years old who had recovered from COVID-19. This chain uses TRBV7-9 with TRBJ2-3, with 8 bases aligning to TRBD2. Sequencing used PBMCs or T cells enriched from blood (not recorded which). CDR3 region: CASSLGGGLDTQYF. The CDR3 region has the DNA TGTGCCAGCAGCTTAGGCGGGGGGCTAGATACGCAGTATTTT.